Below, 8 T cell receptor beta chains from the same sample are listed, as sequenced in a study of T cell changes during pregnancy in multiple sclerosis. Repertoires were generated with immunoSEQ multiplex PCR, while TCRdb's copy carries only in-frame clones and drops some. The sample shows some 40,000 clones, roughly nine tenths of them seen only once. Sequenced here: CD4+ T cells from peripheral blood mononuclear cells, sampled in the first trimester of pregnancy. These TCRs come from a female donor with multiple sclerosis, enrolled in a pregnancy study.

V gene TRBV6-1 combines with J gene TRBJ1-2; 12 bases fit TRBD1. The CDR3 has 16 residues. Germline V gene lookup returns CDR1 MNHNS and CDR2 SASEGT. J lost 5 bases, V lost 4 bases, and 8 bases had no gene match. DNA for the CDR3: TGTGCCAGCAGTGCATTGGGACAGGGGGCGAATTATGGCTACACCTTC. Its translation is CASSALGQGANYGYTF.

The V gene is TRBV7-8, the J gene TRBJ2-7, with 9 bases that match TRBD2. Germline V gene sequence: CDR1 SGHVS, CDR2 FQNEAQ. With 2 bases clipped from V and 5 bases from J, the junction kept 7 bases outside the gene matches. The CDR3 length is 15 residues. CDR3 loop: CASSLSAGGAHEQYF. CDR3 sequence (DNA): TGTGCCAGCAGCTTATCGGCGGGAGGGGCCCACGAGCAGTACTTC.

J is TRBJ1-4 and V is TRBV6-1, with TRBD1 identical over 7 bases. Germline V gene data show CDR1 as MNHNS and CDR2 as SASEGT. CDR3 length equals 16 residues. The V gene end was trimmed by 4 bases and the J gene end by 3 bases; junction bases not matched to a gene: 8. CDR3 amino acids: CASSGPQGFANEKLFF. Here the CDR3 DNA reads TGTGCCAGCAGTGGGCCACAGGGGTTCGCTAATGAAAAACTGTTTTTT.

The J gene is TRBJ2-7, the V gene TRBV4-2; 8 bases are shared with TRBD2. The V gene end was trimmed by 0 bases and the J gene end by 2 bases; junction bases not matched to a gene: 3. Germline CDR1 is LGHNA and CDR2 is YNFKEQ. This CDR3 contains 15 residues. The CDR3 is CASSQDRAGAYEQYF. DNA of the CDR3: TGTGCCAGCAGCCAAGATCGAGCGGGGGCCTACGAGCAGTACTTC.

The V gene is TRBV5-1, the J gene TRBJ2-5; tentatively, D is TRBD2 (6 bases). Trimming removed 2 bases at V and 3 bases at J, with 8 bases between. Germline CDR1 and CDR2: SGHRS and YFSETQ. There are 13 residues in the CDR3. CDR3 sequence (DNA): TGCGCCAGCAGCTTAGCGGGTAAAGAGACCCAGTACTTC. Protein sequence: CASSLAGKETQYF.

This chain joins TRBV5-4 and TRBJ2-7; tentative D call: TRBD2 (5 bases). Trimming removed 0 bases from V and 6 bases from J, with 10 bases in between. Germline CDR1 reads SGHNT; CDR2 reads YYREEE (reference sequence). The CDR3 runs 13 residues. The DNA for the CDR3 is TGTGCCAGCAGCTTGGGTACTAGACCCGAGCAGTACTTC. Its protein is CASSLGTRPEQYF.

The chain recombines TRBV5-1 with TRBJ1-1, with 8 bases aligning to TRBD1. Per the germline V gene, CDR1 is SGHRS and CDR2 is YFSETQ. The CDR3 is 15 amino acids. V lost 1 base to trimming and J lost 0 bases; unmatched junction nucleotides: 2. The CDR3 coding sequence is TGCGCCAGCAGCTTGCAGGGGGCCGTGAACACTGAAGCTTTCTTT. Translating gives CASSLQGAVNTEAFF.

This rearrangement joins TRBV19 to TRBJ1-1; maybe TRBD1 (6 bases). The CDR3 consists of 14 residues. Trimming stripped 5 bases from V and 0 bases from J, with 10 bases between. Germline assignment: CDR1 LNHDA and CDR2 SQIVND (reference sequence). In nucleotides, the CDR3 is TGTGCCAGTAGTCAGGGGTTCGTGAACACTGAAGCTTTCTTT. Encoded protein: CASSQGFVNTEAFF.